This T cell receptor (beta chain) derives from a study of T-cell reconstitution after alpha-beta-depleted transplantation in children. Only a few counts were recorded for this clonotype. Using unique molecular identifiers, the investigators prepared the TCRbeta library. Each CDR3 protein is one row after TCRdb ran MiXCR on the PCR reads. The sample yields 200,000 to 300,000 distinct CDR3 sequences, around 12% seen once. The sample consisted of PBMCs from the stem cell graft donor, taken from the stem cell graft. This clonotype originated in a human donor who donated a stem cell graft to a child with acute lymphoblastic leukemia.

As DNA, the CDR3 is TGTGCCAGTAGTTCCGCCTTGGACTTTTATCAAGAGACCCAGTACTTC. Its protein product is CASSSALDFYQETQYF. The chain employs TRBV19 and TRBJ2-5; the D gene is possibly TRBD2 (5 bases). CDR3 length equals 16 residues. CDR1 is LNHDA and CDR2 is SQIVND in the germline V gene (reference sequence). V was clipped by 5 bases and J by 2 bases, with 18 bases between them.